A single sample is the source of the 10 T cell receptor beta chains below, sequenced in a study of blood T cell repertoires in COVID-19. Repertoires were generated with immunoSEQ multiplex PCR, while TCRdb's copy carries only in-frame clones and drops some. Among fewer than 70,000 clones listed, around 82% were seen once. What was sequenced was peripheral blood. The receptors originated from a man aged 50-60 years with active COVID-19.

This rearrangement joins TRBV7-2 to TRBJ1-3; possible D gene TRBD1, 6 bases. V lost 9 bases and J lost 3, with 9 bases in between. CDR1 is SGHTA and CDR2 is FQGNSA in the germline V gene. The CDR3 extends over 12 amino acids. The CDR3 DNA reads as TGTGCCAGTAGGGGGAGTGGAAACACCATATATTTT. As protein: CASRGSGNTIYF.

This clone was picked up one time. This chain uses TRBV7-6 with TRBJ2-3; TRBD1 matches 8 bases. The CDR3 totals 12 residues. The ends lost 4 bases at V and 6 bases at J; junction bases unmatched: 0. Germline V gene lookup returns CDR1 SGHVS and CDR2 FNYEAQ. CDR3 protein: CASSWTGDTQYF. The CDR3 DNA follows: TGTGCCAGCAGCTGGACAGGGGATACGCAGTATTTT.

A single count supports this clone. The chain uses TRBV18 and TRBJ2-5; the D is unclear. CDR1 is KGHSH, CDR2 LQKENI, per germline. The CDR3 sequence is 14 residues long. The ends were cut back, 6 bases at V and 0 bases at J, with 11 bases in the middle. CDR3 protein: CASSPGGYQETQYF. The CDR3, as DNA: TGTGCCAGCTCGCCGGGTGGGTACCAAGAGACCCAGTACTTC.

The chain links TRBV10-3 to TRBJ1-5; 7 bases are a match to TRBD1. CDR1 and CDR2 from the germline V gene are ENHRY and SYGVKD. The V segment lost 4 bases and the J segment 5 bases; nucleotides outside the gene matches: 2. The CDR3 covers 13 residues. The CDR3 is CAISGDRDQPQHF. Here the CDR3 DNA reads TGTGCCATCAGTGGCGACAGGGATCAGCCCCAGCATTTT.

The chain carries TRBV10-1 and TRBJ1-1; 9 positions match TRBD1. V lost 11 bases to trimming and J lost 0 bases; unmatched junction nucleotides: 25. CDR1 and CDR2 (germline): WNHNN, SYGVQD (reference sequence). The CDR3 is made up of 20 amino acids. CDR3 residues: CAGDPGGTGTWGTLNTEAFF. For the CDR3, the DNA is TGCGCCGGGGACCCGGGGGGGACAGGGACTTGGGGGACTTTGAACACTGAAGCTTTCTTT.

The J gene is TRBJ2-1, the V gene TRBV4-1; 8 bases line up with TRBD2. Losses at the gene ends were 1 base for V and 9 bases for J; bases not matched to a gene: 14. The CDR3 totals 17 residues. Germline V gene data show CDR1 as MGHRA and CDR2 as YSYEKL. The CDR3 loop is CASSQGGGAGAPGEQFF. Written as DNA, the CDR3 is TGCGCCAGCAGCCAAGGGGGAGGAGCGGGAGCCCCAGGTGAGCAGTTCTTC.

The chain carries TRBV7-2 and TRBJ1-3; D not resolved. This CDR3 is built from 12 residues. Trimming removed 5 bases at V and 4 bases at J, with 6 bases between. CDR1 and CDR2 (germline): SGHTA, FQGNSA. CDR3 loop: CASSPTGNTIYF. The CDR3 nucleotides are TGTGCCAGCAGCCCAACAGGAAACACCATATATTTT.

The chain combines TRBV7-8 with TRBJ2-7; TRBD1 is a possible D gene (5 bases). The CDR3 consists of 12 residues. The V end was cut by 1 base, the J end by 12 bases, with 13 bases between. Germline-derived CDR1 and CDR2 are SGHVS and FQNEAQ. CDR3: CASSLGSLGLYF. CDR3 sequence (DNA): TGTGCCAGCAGCTTAGGGTCCTTGGGGCTGTACTTC.

The chain links TRBV20-1 to TRBJ1-5; 7 bases agree with TRBD1. V was pared by 3 bases and J by 3 bases, with 8 bases of the junction left unmatched. Germline CDR1 reads DFQATT; CDR2 reads SNEGSKA (reference sequence). This CDR3 comprises 15 residues. The CDR3 region has the DNA TGCAGTGCTAGTAAGACAGGGCAATCCAATCAGCCCCAGCATTTT. Encoded protein: CSASKTGQSNQPQHF.

This chain links TRBV7-9 with TRBJ2-2; 8 nucleotides align to TRBD1. Germline V gene data show CDR1 as SEHNR and CDR2 as FQNEAQ (reference sequence). The CDR3 spans 17 residues. Trimming took 5 bases from V and 3 from J; bases not matched to a gene: 11. The CDR3 DNA reads TGTGCCAGCAGCCTGGGTTTGACAGGGGTGTACACCGGGGAGCTGTTTTTT. Encoded protein: CASSLGLTGVYTGELFF.